This T cell receptor beta chain is drawn from a study of CD8 T cells in ankylosing spondylitis. Study results and caveats: Seemingly characteristic of ankylosing spondylitis blood was a TCR beta motif consisting of roughly 8 highly homologous variants. Researchers report that disease-linked clones proved CD8+ and relatively rare in peripheral blood.

In this sample, this clonotype turned up many times. The target antigen is unknown. Preparation of TCR beta libraries was done by quantitative 5'-RACE with molecular barcodes. TCRdb called the 5' RACE reads again in MiXCR, with one record for every CDR3 protein. The sample consists of about 200,000 distinct CDR3 sequences, 5.5% to 7.5% of them appearing once. CDR3 size: 11 residues. Germline lookup yields CDR1 MDHEN and CDR2 SYDVKM. V dropped 6 bases and J dropped 15; count of bases not matched to a gene: 7. The sample was blood, either unsorted or a sorted T cell fraction (not recorded which). The clonotype was recovered from a male donor with ankylosing spondylitis. This chain connects TRBV28 to TRBJ1-5; the match to TRBD1 covers 8 bases. CDR3 DNA sequence: TGTGCCAGCAGGCAAGGACAGGGCTGGCATTTT. The encoded protein is CASRQGQGWHF. Together with reference TRBV28 and TRBJ1-5, the CDR3 gives the full variable domain: DVKVTQSSRYLVKRTGEKVFLECVQDMDHENMFWYRQDPGLGLRLIYFSYDVKMKEKGDIPEGYSVSREKKERFSLILESASTNQTSMYLCASRQGQGWHFGDGTRLSIL.